The 6 T cell receptor beta chains presented below share a single source sample, sequenced in a study of identical twins. MiXCR, applied by TCRdb to the 5' RACE reads, yields one record per CDR3 protein. Among fewer than 450,000 distinct CDR3 sequences listed, about 10% were seen once. The sequencing input was naive T cells sorted from blood. Source of these receptors: a woman in her 50s in good health.

This sequence joins TRBV10-2 and TRBJ1-1; tentative D call: TRBD1 (5 bases). Germline CDR1 WSHSY, CDR2 SAAADI. This CDR3 spans 14 amino acids. Trimming took off 3 bases at V and 6 bases at J, with 14 bases between the two ends. The CDR3 nucleotides read TGCGCCAGCAGTGATTTAGTGGGGGAGGCTGAAGCTTTCTTT. It is translated as CASSDLVGEAEAFF.

The genes are TRBV11-2 and TRBJ2-3; unclear D gene. The germline V and J ends were trimmed by 1 base and 3 bases, with 8 bases remaining between them. In germline, CDR1 is SGHAT, CDR2 FQNNGV. The CDR3 consists of 14 residues. The CDR3 DNA follows: TGTGCCAGCAGCTTAGGTTACGGAACAGATACGCAGTATTTT. Protein: CASSLGYGTDTQYF.

This clonotype has ten or more counts. This chain links TRBV20-1 with TRBJ1-5; TRBD1 matches 9 bases. CDR1 is DFQATT and CDR2 is SNEGSKA in the germline V gene (reference sequence). V lost 0 bases and J lost 6; bases outside the gene matches: 9. The CDR3 is 16 amino acids. The chain's CDR3 is CSARDNLGQGSQPQHF. The CDR3 nucleotides are TGCAGTGCTAGAGACAACTTGGGACAGGGAAGTCAGCCCCAGCATTTT.

This clonotype turned up a few times. This chain uses TRBV19 with TRBJ2-5; D is unclear. V lost 6 bases and J lost 8, with 22 bases in between. The CDR3 runs 15 residues. CDR1 is LNHDA and CDR2 is SQIVND in the germline V gene (reference sequence). In DNA form, the CDR3 reads TGTGCCAGTAGCCCCCCTGGGCAGTCGAAGCTAACCCAGTACTTC. Translated, it gives CASSPPGQSKLTQYF.

This clonotype was recorded a few times. CDR3 loop: CASRWGARGDTQYF. The CDR3 coding sequence is TGCGCCAGCAGGTGGGGGGCCCGGGGAGATACGCAGTATTTT. The V and J genes are TRBV4-1 and TRBJ2-3; D could derive from TRBD1 or TRBD2 (6 bases each). Trimming cost V 6 bases and J 5 bases, with 15 bases left between them. In germline, CDR1 is MGHRA, CDR2 YSYEKL. This CDR3 comprises 14 residues.

This clonotype came up a few times. The chain employs TRBV21-1 and TRBJ2-7. TRBV21-1 is a recognized pseudogene. The CDR3 loop spans 10 amino acids. CDR3 DNA: TGTGCCAGGGACCGCTACGAGCAGTACTTC. Translated, it gives CARDRYEQYF.